The present entry profiles one T cell receptor (beta chain) with its context. Its antigen is still unknown. Base qualities were left out, and no much larger clone turns up one base away. No immune events, such as infections, were documented for the healthy donors during the collection period. Time-dependent variance in a beta-binomial model of T-cell clone differential abundance was calibrated using healthy-donor blood repertoires as a training cohort. There were some ten healthy donors in the training cohort, of whom 3 were female and 7 were male. Donor ages ranged from about 29 to 70 years, with an average of around 45 years. Whole blood was collected from each healthy donor at three time points spaced two weeks apart and obtained from a commercial supplier. For immunosequencing, genomic DNA was extracted from unsorted whole blood. This sample stems from a study of identifying expanded T cells in peripheral blood (dated by TCRdb to the late 2010s). As for the study more broadly: Four technical replicates, made by sequencing separate aliquots from the same pool of genomic DNA, were compared pairwise.

TCRbeta CDR3 regions were profiled with the immunoSEQ Assay using bias-controlled multiplex PCR amplification of genomic DNA. As for how the authors treated the data: The absolute abundance of each unique TCRbeta CDR3 region was quantified after sequences were collapsed and filtered. Differential abundance was assessed using a binomial (Fisher-equivalent) model and a beta-binomial model in which time-dependent variance fitted from healthy donors was added. Clones with fewer than 5 combined templates were excluded, and clones with Benjamini-Hochberg FDR below 0.01 were called differentially abundant. Using the form v = (b*log(k)+a)^2, the beta-binomial variance was modeled as a function of the total template count across the two samples. The table was pulled from immuneACCESS by TCRdb, which kept in-frame rearrangements only. Such tables lose some clones; where checked, under half of the loss comes from unresolved V genes, and the rest has no known cause. The V and J calls and clone size were taken over from that table, and D and trimming were inferred from the DNA. The sample yields about 110,000 clones; approximately 90% were counted once. The ten top clones hold approximately 8% of the sample.

General study outcomes and caveats: For all healthy donors, the variance in clone template counts between roughly 2-week samples rose significantly as total template count increased. Approximately 1.2 differentially abundant clones were flagged by the binomial model between technical replicates, whereas about 16.4 and 19 were flagged over approximately two weeks and four weeks, respectively. Both the number of clones called differentially abundant and the false-positive rate were significantly reduced by the beta-binomial model across all healthy-donor time intervals. It was expected by the authors that biological variance in healthy repertoires might increase further over much longer intervals, such as months to years.

Taken from cysteine to phenylalanine, the CDR3 has 16 residues. The retained sequence is limited to the CDR3, 48 bases, with the frame set at the first base. Per the germline V gene (reference sequence), LNHNV is the CDR1 and YYDKDF is the CDR2. Trimming takes 3 bases off V and 2 bases off J; junction bases not matched to a gene: 9. The V and J genes are TRBV15 and TRBJ2-5, with 7 junctional bases fitting TRBD2. The source material was blood. The source of this sequence is a person aged 18 to 75 in good health. The nucleotide sequence is given as TGTGCCACCAGCAGGGGTGAATCTAGCGGACAAGAGACCCAGTACTTC. Translated, this gives CATSRGESSGQETQYF.